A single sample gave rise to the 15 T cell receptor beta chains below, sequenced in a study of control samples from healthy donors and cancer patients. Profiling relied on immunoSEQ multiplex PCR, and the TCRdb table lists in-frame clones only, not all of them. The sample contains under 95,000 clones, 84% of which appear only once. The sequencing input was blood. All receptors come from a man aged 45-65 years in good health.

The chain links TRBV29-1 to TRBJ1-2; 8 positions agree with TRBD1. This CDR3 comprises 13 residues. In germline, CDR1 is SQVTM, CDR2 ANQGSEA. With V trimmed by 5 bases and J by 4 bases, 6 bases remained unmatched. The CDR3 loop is CSVFQGARYGYTF. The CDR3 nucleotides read TGCAGCGTTTTTCAGGGGGCGCGCTATGGCTACACCTTC.

CDR3: CASSFSGSTNEKLFF. CDR3 coding DNA: TGTGCCAGCAGCTTCTCCGGGTCAACTAATGAAAAACTGTTTTTT. V gene TRBV9 combines with J gene TRBJ1-4, with D uncertain. Germline V lookup: CDR1 SGDLS, CDR2 YYNGEE. Trimming left V 4 bases short and J 0 bases short, with 10 bases between. The CDR3 is made up of 15 amino acids. Based on the CDR3 plus reference TRBV9 and TRBJ1-4, the full variable domain is DSGVTQTPKHLITATGQRVTLRCSPRSGDLSVYWYQQSLDQGLQFLIQYYNGEERAKGNILERFSAQQFPDLHSELNLSSLELGDSALYFCASSFSGSTNEKLFFGSGTQLSVL.

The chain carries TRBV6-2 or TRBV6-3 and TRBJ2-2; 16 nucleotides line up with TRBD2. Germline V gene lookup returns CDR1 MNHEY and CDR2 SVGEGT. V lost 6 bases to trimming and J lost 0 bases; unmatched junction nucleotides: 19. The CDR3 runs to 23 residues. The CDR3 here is CASSPAPGLAGGNLFANTGELFF. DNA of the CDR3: TGTGCCAGCAGCCCAGCGCCGGGACTAGCGGGAGGGAACCTGTTCGCGAACACCGGGGAGCTGTTTTTT.

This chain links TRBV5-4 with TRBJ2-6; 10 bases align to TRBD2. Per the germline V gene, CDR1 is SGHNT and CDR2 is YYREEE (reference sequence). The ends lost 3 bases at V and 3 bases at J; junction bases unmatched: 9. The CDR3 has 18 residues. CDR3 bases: TGTGCCAGCAGCTCGCGGGTAGCGGGAGGCCGTGGGGCCAACGTCCTGACTTTC. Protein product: CASSSRVAGGRGANVLTF. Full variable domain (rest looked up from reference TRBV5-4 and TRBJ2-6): ETGVTQSPTHLIKTRGQQVTLRCSSQSGHNTVSWYQQALGQGPQFIFQYYREEENGRGNFPPRFSGLQFPNYSSELNVNALELDDSALYLCASSSRVAGGRGANVLTFGAGSRLTVL.

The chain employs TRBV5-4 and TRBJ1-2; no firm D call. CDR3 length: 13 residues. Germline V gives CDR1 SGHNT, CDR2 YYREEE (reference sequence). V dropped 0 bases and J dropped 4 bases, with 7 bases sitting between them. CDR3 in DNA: TGTGCCAGCAGCTTGGACCAGATCTATGGCTACACCTTC. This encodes CASSLDQIYGYTF.

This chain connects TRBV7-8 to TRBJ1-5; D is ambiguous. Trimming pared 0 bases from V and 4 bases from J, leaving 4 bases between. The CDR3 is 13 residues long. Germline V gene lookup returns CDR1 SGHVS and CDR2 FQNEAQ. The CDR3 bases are TGTGCCAGCAGCTTAGCCTTGAATCAGCCCCAGCATTTT. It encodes CASSLALNQPQHF.

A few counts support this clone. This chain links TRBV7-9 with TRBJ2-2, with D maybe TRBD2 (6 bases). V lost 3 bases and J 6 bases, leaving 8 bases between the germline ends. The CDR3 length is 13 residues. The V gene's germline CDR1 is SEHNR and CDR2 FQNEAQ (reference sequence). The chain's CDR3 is CASSFGEAGELFF. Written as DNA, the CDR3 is TGTGCCAGCAGCTTCGGGGAGGCCGGGGAGCTGTTTTTT.

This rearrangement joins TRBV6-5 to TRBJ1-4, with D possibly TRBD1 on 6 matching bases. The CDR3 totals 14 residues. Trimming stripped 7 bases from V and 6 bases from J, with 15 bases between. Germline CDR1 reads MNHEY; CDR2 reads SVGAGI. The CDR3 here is CASTHAAGDEKLFF. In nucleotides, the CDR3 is TGTGCCAGCACCCACGCGGCAGGGGATGAAAAACTGTTTTTT.

For the CDR3, the DNA is TGTGCCAGCAGCCAGACCCTATCTGCCTATAATTCACCCCTCCACTTT. It codes for CASSQTLSAYNSPLHF. This chain links TRBV3-1 (or the pseudogene TRBV3-2) with TRBJ1-6, with D unclear. The germline CDR1 and CDR2 sequences are LGHDT and YNNKEL (reference sequence). Trimming took 3 bases from V and 2 from J, leaving 11 bases between them. CDR3 length: 16 residues.

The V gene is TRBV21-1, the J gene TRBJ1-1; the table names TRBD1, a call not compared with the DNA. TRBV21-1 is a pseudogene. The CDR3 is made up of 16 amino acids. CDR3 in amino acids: CASSKDLRTGDRKAFF. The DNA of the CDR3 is TGTGCCAGCAGCAAAGATCTGAGGACAGGGGACAGAAAAGCTTTCTTT.

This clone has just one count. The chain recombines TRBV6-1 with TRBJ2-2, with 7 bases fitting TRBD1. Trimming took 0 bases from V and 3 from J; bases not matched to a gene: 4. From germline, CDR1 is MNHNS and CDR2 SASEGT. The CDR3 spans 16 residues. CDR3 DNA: TGTGCCAGCAGTGAAGCTCTCGGGACAGACACCGGGGAGCTGTTTTTT. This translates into CASSEALGTDTGELFF.

CDR3 region: CASSPEQDRNEKLFF. CDR3 DNA: TGTGCCAGCAGCCCCGAACAGGACAGAAATGAAAAACTGTTTTTT. This chain uses TRBV5-4 with TRBJ1-4, with D possibly matching TRBD1 (6 bases). Germline V gives CDR1 SGHNT, CDR2 YYREEE (reference sequence). V dropped 4 bases and J dropped 5 bases, with 15 bases sitting between them. This CDR3 contains 15 residues.

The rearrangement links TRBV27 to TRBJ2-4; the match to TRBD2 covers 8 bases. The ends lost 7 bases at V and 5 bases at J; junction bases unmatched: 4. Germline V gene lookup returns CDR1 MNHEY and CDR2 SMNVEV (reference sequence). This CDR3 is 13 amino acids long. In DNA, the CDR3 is TGTGCCAGCAAAGGAGCGGGAGAAAACATTCAGTACTTC. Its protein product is CASKGAGENIQYF.

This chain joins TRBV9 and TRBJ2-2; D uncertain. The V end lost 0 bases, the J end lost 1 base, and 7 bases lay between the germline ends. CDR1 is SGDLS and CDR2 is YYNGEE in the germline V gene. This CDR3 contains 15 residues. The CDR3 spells CASSVEGRNTGELFF. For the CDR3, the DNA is TGTGCCAGCAGCGTAGAGGGCAGGAACACCGGGGAGCTGTTTTTT.

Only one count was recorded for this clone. For the CDR3, the DNA is TGTGCCAGCAGTTCCTCAACAGGGCACGAGCAGTACTTC. This codes for CASSSSTGHEQYF. This chain joins TRBV27 and TRBJ2-7, with D possibly TRBD1 on 6 matching bases. The germline V gene encodes CDR1 MNHEY and CDR2 SMNVEV (reference sequence). Trimming removed 4 bases at V and 5 bases at J, with 12 bases between. The CDR3 extends over 13 amino acids.